These 13 T cell receptor beta chains share one sample of origin, sequenced in a study of CD8 T cells in acute hepatitis C reinfection. Time point here: naive CD8 control sorted from an acute-time-point sample. Assay used: immunoSEQ multiplex PCR; TCRdb lists only in-frame clones, some missing. The repertoire has 30,000 to 45,000 clones, approximately 83% of them found once; the top ten carry approximately 11%. Specimen: naive CD8+ T cells from PBMCs. The origin of the receptors is a woman aged 18-29 years who spontaneously cleared hepatitis C infection.

This chain links TRBV4-2 with TRBJ1-1; D unclear. Germline CDR1 and CDR2: LGHNA and YNFKEQ. V lost 6 bases, J lost 10 bases, and 15 bases lay in between. This CDR3 region has 12 residues. CDR3 residues: CASSEGEGIAFF. The DNA for the CDR3 is TGTGCCAGCAGTGAGGGTGAGGGAATAGCTTTCTTT.

The rearrangement links TRBV20-1 to TRBJ2-2, with D uncertain. The CDR3 has 11 residues. Trimming pared 6 bases from V and 2 bases from J, leaving 4 bases between. CDR1 and CDR2 from the germline V gene are DFQATT and SNEGSKA (reference sequence). DNA for the CDR3: TGCAGTGCCATAAACACCGGGGAGCTGTTTTTT. Translated: CSAINTGELFF.

The chain carries TRBV27 and TRBJ2-7; TRBD2 matches at 9 bases. V lost 3 bases to trimming and J lost 6 bases; unmatched junction nucleotides: 9. Germline CDR1 is MNHEY and CDR2 is SMNVEV (reference sequence). This CDR3 has 15 amino acids. CDR3 DNA sequence: TGTGCCAGCAGTTTGAGGGCTAGCGGGATTAGCGAGCAGTACTTC. This codes for CASSLRASGISEQYF.

This chain uses TRBV4-1 with TRBJ1-1, with 8 bases fitting TRBD1. From germline, CDR1 is MGHRA and CDR2 YSYEKL. The trim removed 1 base at V and 0 bases at J, leaving 10 bases unmatched. The CDR3 runs to 18 residues. CDR3 sequence: CASSQVRGSTGVNTEAFF. As DNA, the CDR3 is TGCGCCAGCAGCCAAGTTAGGGGATCGACAGGGGTGAACACTGAAGCTTTCTTT.

For the CDR3, the DNA is TGTGCCAGCAGCTTAGTGGGCACAACCTACGAGCAGTACTTC. Translated, it gives CASSLVGTTYEQYF. The rearrangement uses TRBV7-8 and TRBJ2-7; D gene uncertain. V was trimmed by 1 base and J by 2 bases, leaving 9 bases between them. CDR1 is SGHVS, CDR2 FQNEAQ, per germline. This CDR3 region has 14 residues.

J is TRBJ2-3 and V is TRBV4-1; possible D gene TRBD2, 6 bases. The CDR3 runs to 16 residues. CDR1 is MGHRA, CDR2 YSYEKL, per germline. V was trimmed by 0 bases and J by 6 bases, leaving 16 bases between them. The CDR3 nucleotides are TGCGCCAGCAGCCAAGAAGGAGACGGGAGAGGGGATACGCAGTATTTT. Amino acid sequence: CASSQEGDGRGDTQYF.

The chain has TRBV27 and TRBJ2-7; 8 bases are a match to TRBD1. With 2 bases clipped from V and 7 bases from J, the junction kept 7 bases outside the gene matches. The CDR3 runs to 14 residues. CDR1 and CDR2 (germline): MNHEY, SMNVEV (reference sequence). CDR3 protein: CASSLKGTGWEQYF. CDR3 bases: TGTGCCAGCAGTTTAAAGGGGACAGGTTGGGAGCAGTACTTC.

The J gene is TRBJ1-1, the V gene TRBV25-1; 7 bases line up with TRBD1. The J segment lost 1 base and the V segment lost 4 bases, leaving 6 bases of the junction unmatched. CDR1 MGHDK and CDR2 SYGVNS come from the germline V gene. This CDR3 comprises 15 residues. The CDR3 spells CASSGRQGPNTEAFF. DNA for the CDR3: TGTGCCAGCAGTGGGAGACAGGGCCCGAACACTGAAGCTTTCTTT. Looking up the rest from reference TRBV25-1 and TRBJ1-1 gives the full variable domain: EADIYQTPRYLVIGTGKKITLECSQTMGHDKMYWYQQDPGMELHLIHYSYGVNSTEKGDLSSESTVSRIRTEHFPLTLESARPSHTSQYLCASSGRQGPNTEAFFGQGTRLTVV.

V is TRBV7-9 and J is TRBJ1-2; D gene unclear. Trimming removed 3 bases from V and 6 bases from J, with 11 bases in between. The CDR3 contains 13 residues. Germline V gene data show CDR1 as SEHNR and CDR2 as FQNEAQ (reference sequence). Here the CDR3 reads CASSFITGNGYTF. CDR3 nucleotides: TGTGCCAGCAGCTTTATAACGGGGAATGGCTACACCTTC.

V gene TRBV27 combines with J gene TRBJ2-6; tentatively, D is TRBD1 (6 bases). From germline, CDR1 is MNHEY and CDR2 SMNVEV (reference sequence). Trimming took off 2 bases at V and 4 bases at J, with 6 bases between the two ends. The CDR3 totals 14 residues. The DNA of the CDR3 is TGTGCCAGCAGTTTAGGGACAGGGGCCAACGTCCTGACTTTC. Protein product: CASSLGTGANVLTF.

The chain recombines TRBV27 with TRBJ2-3, with 8 positions matching TRBD2. Germline loops: CDR1 MNHEY, CDR2 SMNVEV (reference sequence). This CDR3 contains 17 residues. V shed 2 bases, J shed 6 bases, and the junction held 13 bases outside the gene matches. CDR3 region: CASSLGAGGSFRDTQYF. CDR3 in DNA: TGTGCCAGCAGTTTAGGGGCGGGAGGTTCCTTCAGGGATACGCAGTATTTT.

This rearrangement joins TRBV11-2 to TRBJ2-2; perhaps TRBD2 as D (5 bases). The CDR3 covers 17 residues. The V end lost 3 bases, the J end lost 7 bases, and 21 bases lay between the germline ends. CDR1 and CDR2 from the germline V gene are SGHAT and FQNNGV. The CDR3 DNA reads TGTGCCAGCAGCTTTACCCTGTTAGGGAGAAAAGGCGGGGAGCTGTTTTTT. Translating it yields CASSFTLLGRKGGELFF.

The genes are TRBV19 and TRBJ1-1, with D tentatively TRBD1 (5 bases). Germline lookup yields CDR1 LNHDA and CDR2 SQIVND (reference sequence). The CDR3 consists of 13 residues. Trimming stripped 7 bases from V and 0 bases from J, with 9 bases between. CDR3 sequence: CASTQGLNTEAFF. The CDR3, as DNA: TGTGCCAGTACCCAGGGACTGAACACTGAAGCTTTCTTT.